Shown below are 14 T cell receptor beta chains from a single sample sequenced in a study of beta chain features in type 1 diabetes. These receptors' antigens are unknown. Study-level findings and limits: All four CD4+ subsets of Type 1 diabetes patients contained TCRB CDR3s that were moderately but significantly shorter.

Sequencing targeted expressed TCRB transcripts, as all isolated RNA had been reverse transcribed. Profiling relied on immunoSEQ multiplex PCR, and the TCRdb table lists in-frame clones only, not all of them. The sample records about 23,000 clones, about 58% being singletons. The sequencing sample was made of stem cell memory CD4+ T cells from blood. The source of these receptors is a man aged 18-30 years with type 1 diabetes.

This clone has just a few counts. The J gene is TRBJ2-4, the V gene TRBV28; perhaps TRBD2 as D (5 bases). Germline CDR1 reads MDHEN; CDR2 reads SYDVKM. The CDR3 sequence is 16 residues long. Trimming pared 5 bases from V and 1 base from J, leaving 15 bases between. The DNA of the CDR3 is TGTGCCAGCAGTCCATATCCAGGCGGGGCCAAAAACATTCAGTACTTC. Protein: CASSPYPGGAKNIQYF.

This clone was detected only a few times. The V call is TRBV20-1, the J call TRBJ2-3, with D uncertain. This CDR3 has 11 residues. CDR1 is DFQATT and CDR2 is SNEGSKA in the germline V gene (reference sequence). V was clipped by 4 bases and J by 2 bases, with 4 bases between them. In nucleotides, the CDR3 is TGCAGTGCTACTATCACAGATACGCAGTATTTT. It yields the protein CSATITDTQYF.

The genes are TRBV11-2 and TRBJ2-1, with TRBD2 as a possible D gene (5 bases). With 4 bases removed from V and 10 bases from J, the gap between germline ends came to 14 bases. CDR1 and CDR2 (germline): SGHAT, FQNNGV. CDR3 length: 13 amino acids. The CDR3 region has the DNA TGTGCCAGCAGCTCGTCGGGGTTAGGGGAGCAGTTCTTC. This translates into CASSSSGLGEQFF.

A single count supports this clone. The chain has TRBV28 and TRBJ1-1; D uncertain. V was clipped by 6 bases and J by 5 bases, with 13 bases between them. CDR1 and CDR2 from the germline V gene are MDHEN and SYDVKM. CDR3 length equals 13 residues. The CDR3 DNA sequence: TGTGCCAGCAGCGAGGGATTCCGGACTGAAGCTTTCTTT. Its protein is CASSEGFRTEAFF. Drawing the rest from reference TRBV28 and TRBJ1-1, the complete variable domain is DVKVTQSSRYLVKRTGEKVFLECVQDMDHENMFWYRQDPGLGLRLIYFSYDVKMKEKGDIPEGYSVSREKKERFSLILESASTNQTSMYLCASSEGFRTEAFFGQGTRLTVV.

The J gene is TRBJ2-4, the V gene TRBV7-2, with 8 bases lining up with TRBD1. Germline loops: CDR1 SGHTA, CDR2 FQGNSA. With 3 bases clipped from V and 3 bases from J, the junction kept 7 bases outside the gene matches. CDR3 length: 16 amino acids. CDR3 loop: CASSFGTGPFKNIQYF. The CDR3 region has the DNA TGTGCCAGCAGCTTCGGGACAGGACCCTTCAAAAACATTCAGTACTTC. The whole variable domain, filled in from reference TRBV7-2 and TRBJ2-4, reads GAGVSQSPSNKVTEKGKDVELRCDPISGHTALYWYRQSLGQGLEFLIYFQGNSAPDKSGLPSDRFSAERTGGSVSTLTIQRTQQEDSAVYLCASSFGTGPFKNIQYFGAGTRLSVL.

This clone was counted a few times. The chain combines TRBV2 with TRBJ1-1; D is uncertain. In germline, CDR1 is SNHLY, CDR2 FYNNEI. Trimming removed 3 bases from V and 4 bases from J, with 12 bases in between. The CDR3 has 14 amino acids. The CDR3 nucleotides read TGTGCCAGCAGTGATCGCGGCCCGGGCACTGAAGCTTTCTTT. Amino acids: CASSDRGPGTEAFF.

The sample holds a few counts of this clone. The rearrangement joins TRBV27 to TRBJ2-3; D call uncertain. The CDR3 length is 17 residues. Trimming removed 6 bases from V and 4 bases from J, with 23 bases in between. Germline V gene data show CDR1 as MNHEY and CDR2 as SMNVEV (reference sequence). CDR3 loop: CASSPPQDLVWPDTQYF. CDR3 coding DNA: TGTGCCAGCAGCCCCCCACAAGATCTAGTGTGGCCAGATACGCAGTATTTT.

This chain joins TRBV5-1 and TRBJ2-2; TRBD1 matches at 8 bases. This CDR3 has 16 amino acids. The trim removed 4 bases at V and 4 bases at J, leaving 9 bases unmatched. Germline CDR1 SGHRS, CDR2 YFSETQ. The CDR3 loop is CASSPGQGLGTGELFF. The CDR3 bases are TGCGCCAGCAGCCCCGGACAGGGTTTAGGCACCGGGGAGCTGTTTTTT.

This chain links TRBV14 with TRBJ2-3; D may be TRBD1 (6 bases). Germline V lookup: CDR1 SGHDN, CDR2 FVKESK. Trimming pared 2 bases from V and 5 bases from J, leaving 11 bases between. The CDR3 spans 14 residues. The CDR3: CASSQSGAGDTQYF. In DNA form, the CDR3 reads TGTGCCAGCAGCCAATCAGGGGCCGGAGATACGCAGTATTTT.

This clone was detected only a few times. The CDR3 sequence: CASSLGLGVGTGELFF. The CDR3 bases are TGTGCCAGCAGCTTAGGGTTAGGGGTCGGCACCGGGGAGCTGTTTTTT. This chain connects TRBV7-2 to TRBJ2-2; the D gene is possibly TRBD1 (5 bases). V was cut by 1 base and J by 4 bases, with 13 bases left in between. Germline V gene lookup returns CDR1 SGHTA and CDR2 FQGNSA. The CDR3 runs 16 residues.

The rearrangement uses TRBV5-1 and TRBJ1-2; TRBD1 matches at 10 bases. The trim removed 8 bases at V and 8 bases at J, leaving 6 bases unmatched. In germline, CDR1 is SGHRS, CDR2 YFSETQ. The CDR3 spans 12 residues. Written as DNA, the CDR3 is TGCGCCAGTCACCGGGACAGGGGAGGCTACACCTTC. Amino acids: CASHRDRGGYTF.

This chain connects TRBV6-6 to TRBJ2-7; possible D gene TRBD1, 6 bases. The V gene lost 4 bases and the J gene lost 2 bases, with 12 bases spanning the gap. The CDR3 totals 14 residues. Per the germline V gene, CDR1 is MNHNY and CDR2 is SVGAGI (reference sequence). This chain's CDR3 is CASSSQGSAYEQYF. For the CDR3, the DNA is TGTGCCAGCAGTTCTCAGGGGAGCGCCTACGAGCAGTACTTC.

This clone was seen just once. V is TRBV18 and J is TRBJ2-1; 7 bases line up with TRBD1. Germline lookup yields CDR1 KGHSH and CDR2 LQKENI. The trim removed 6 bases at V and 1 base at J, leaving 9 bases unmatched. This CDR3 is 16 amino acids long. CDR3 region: CASSRIRGQSYNEQFF. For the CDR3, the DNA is TGTGCCAGCTCCCGTATCCGGGGACAGTCCTACAATGAGCAGTTCTTC. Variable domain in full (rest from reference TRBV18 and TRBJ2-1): NAGVMQNPRHLVRRRGQEARLRCSPMKGHSHVYWYRQLPEEGLKFMVYLQKENIIDESGMPKERFSAEFPKEGPSILRIQQVVRGDSAAYFCASSRIRGQSYNEQFFGPGTRLTVL.

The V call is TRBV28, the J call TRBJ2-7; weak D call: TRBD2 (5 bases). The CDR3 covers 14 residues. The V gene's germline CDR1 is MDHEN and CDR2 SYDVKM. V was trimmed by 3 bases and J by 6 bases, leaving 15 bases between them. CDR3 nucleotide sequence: TGTGCCAGCAGTTTTTTGGCCGGGGTGTCCGAGCAGTACTTC. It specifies CASSFLAGVSEQYF.